What follows are 2 T cell receptor beta chains derived from one specimen sequenced in a study of cytomegalovirus exposure and HLA in healthy donors. Sequenced by immunoSEQ multiplex PCR; TCRdb stores in-frame clones only, minus some. The repertoire holds over 120,000 clones, with 94% as singletons. Material: PBMCs. These TCRs come from a man aged 18 to 29 in good health and CMV-seropositive.

The J gene is TRBJ2-5, the V gene TRBV6-5; 7 bases are shared with TRBD2. Germline V gene sequence: CDR1 MNHEY, CDR2 SVGAGI. There are 15 residues in the CDR3. With V trimmed by 0 bases and J by 5 bases, 6 bases remained unmatched. CDR3 region: CASSYSGGSEETQYF. DNA of the CDR3: TGTGCCAGCAGTTACTCGGGCGGGAGTGAGGAGACCCAGTACTTC.

V and J are TRBV9 and TRBJ2-5; TRBD2 matches 8 bases. Trimming cost V 3 bases and J 4 bases; bases outside gene matches: 5. Germline V gene data show CDR1 as SGDLS and CDR2 as YYNGEE. The CDR3 has 14 amino acids. The CDR3 reads CASSGSGASETQYF. CDR3 bases: TGTGCCAGCAGCGGTAGCGGGGCCTCAGAGACCCAGTACTTC.